Below, one TCR beta chain is given with its context. Per the authors' pipeline: Amplification of reference gene primers was used by the study to estimate nucleated cell counts. TCRdb's table, derived via immunoSEQ multiplex PCR, lists solely in-frame clones and lacks some. Clonal size and the V and J genes are those of that table, whereas D and trimming came from the DNA. The repertoire holds roughly 200,000 clones, with about 88% as singletons. The entry originates in a study of blood T cell repertoires in COVID-19. Study-wide context: Both acute and convalescent COVID-19 samples were obtained from the United States, Italy and Spain. Nucleic acid was either cDNA or gDNA, and it came from T cells, B-cell-depleted T cells, or PBMCs.

CDR3 length: 14 residues. Germline V gene data show CDR1 as MNHEY and CDR2 as SMNVEV (reference sequence). V shed 5 bases, J shed 8 bases, and the junction held 5 bases outside the gene matches. This chain uses TRBV27 with TRBJ1-4; 10 bases match TRBD1. The TCR was taken from a man aged 18 to 30 with active or convalescent COVID-19. The specimen was peripheral blood. The CDR3 DNA follows: TGTGCCAGCAGTACAGACAGGGGGCTCGAAAAACTGTTTTTT. It translates to CASSTDRGLEKLFF.